What follows are 16 T cell receptor beta chains derived from one specimen sequenced in a study of T cell responses to AZD1222 COVID-19 vaccine. TCRdb keeps only in-frame clones here, not all; method: immunoSEQ multiplex PCR. The sample includes roughly 42,000 clones, about 90% seen only once; the top ten take 26%. The sample was peripheral blood, taken 28 days after the second dose of the MenACWY control vaccine. Receptors were obtained from an adult who received the MenACWY meningococcal vaccine as a control.

This chain uses TRBV15 with TRBJ1-6, with a tentative D call TRBD1 (5 bases). V was clipped by 4 bases and J by 5 bases, with 18 bases between them. The CDR3 loop spans 17 amino acids. Per germline, CDR1 LNHNV and CDR2 YYDKDF (reference sequence). Here the CDR3 reads CATSTVSGTGNNSPLHF. CDR3 nucleotides: TGTGCCACCAGCACAGTATCAGGGACGGGGAATAATTCACCCCTCCACTTT.

The chain is built from TRBV7-2 and TRBJ2-5; D gene uncertain. The CDR3 is made up of 14 amino acids. Trimming left V 1 base short and J 4 bases short, with 10 bases between. Germline CDR1 reads SGHTA; CDR2 reads FQGNSA. The CDR3 DNA sequence: TGTGCCAGCAGCTTAGAGGTTGTTGGAGAGACCCAGTACTTC. Translated: CASSLEVVGETQYF.

V and J are TRBV11-2 and TRBJ2-7; either TRBD1 or TRBD2 may fit D (5 bases each). The CDR3 sequence is 14 residues long. V lost 1 base and J lost 2, with 9 bases in between. Germline lookup yields CDR1 SGHAT and CDR2 FQNNGV. This CDR3 reads CASSLGTGPYEQYF. CDR3 sequence (DNA): TGTGCCAGCAGCTTAGGGACGGGGCCCTACGAGCAGTACTTC.

This clone was detected once. The chain recombines TRBV9 with TRBJ1-1; weak D call: TRBD1 (6 bases). V was trimmed by 0 bases and J by 3 bases, leaving 9 bases between them. Looked up from germline, CDR1 is SGDLS and CDR2 is YYNGEE. This CDR3 region has 14 residues. This CDR3 is CASSVGQGYTEAFF. The CDR3 coding sequence is TGTGCCAGCAGCGTAGGGCAGGGGTACACTGAAGCTTTCTTT.

J is TRBJ2-1 and V is TRBV10-3; 8 positions agree with TRBD2. The germline V gene has CDR1 ENHRY and CDR2 SYGVKD. With 1 base clipped from V and 0 bases from J, the junction kept 8 bases outside the gene matches. This CDR3 region has 18 residues. CDR3 DNA: TGTGCCATCAGTGAGTACGGGGGGACTAGGAGCTCCTACAATGAGCAGTTCTTC. Translated: CAISEYGGTRSSYNEQFF.

CDR3 nucleotide sequence: TGTGCCAGCAGTCATGGGTCGGTAGGACAGGGGCGATATGGCTACACCTTC. It encodes CASSHGSVGQGRYGYTF. This rearrangement joins TRBV7-9 to TRBJ1-2; the match to TRBD1 covers 9 bases. Trimming at V came to 6 bases and at J to 5 bases, leaving 16 bases not matched to a gene. The CDR3 extends over 17 amino acids. CDR1 and CDR2 from the germline V gene are SEHNR and FQNEAQ (reference sequence).

This clone was seen just once. The chain links TRBV28 to TRBJ2-3; 9 nucleotides line up with TRBD2. The CDR3 totals 18 residues. Per the germline V gene, CDR1 is MDHEN and CDR2 is SYDVKM. The V and J ends lost 6 bases and 2 bases, in that order; junction bases with no gene match: 15. The CDR3 here is CASRPLPGLADTTDTQYF. The CDR3 DNA reads as TGTGCCAGCAGGCCACTTCCGGGACTAGCTGATACCACAGATACGCAGTATTTT.

This chain connects TRBV6-5 to TRBJ1-4; D is unresolved. Germline assignment: CDR1 MNHEY and CDR2 SVGAGI. The CDR3 has 13 residues. V lost 6 bases, J lost 6 bases, and 11 bases lay in between. The CDR3 sequence: CASRTHRDEKLFF. CDR3 nucleotide sequence: TGTGCCAGCAGGACCCACCGGGATGAAAAACTGTTTTTT.

The chain is built from TRBV24-1 and TRBJ2-2; D uncertain. The CDR3 sequence is 15 residues long. The germline V and J ends were trimmed by 5 bases and 0 bases, with 9 bases remaining between them. Germline CDR1 and CDR2: KGHDR and SFDVKD. This CDR3 reads CATSVQSPNTGELFF. CDR3 nucleotide sequence: TGTGCCACCAGTGTTCAATCACCGAACACCGGGGAGCTGTTTTTT.

The chain couples TRBV5-6 to TRBJ2-3; maybe TRBD1 (5 bases). The V end lost 1 base, the J end lost 7 bases, and 13 bases lay between the germline ends. CDR3 length: 14 residues. Germline values: CDR1 SGHDT, CDR2 YYEEEE. The chain's CDR3 is CASSLPQGTYTQYF. In nucleotides, the CDR3 is TGTGCCAGCAGCTTGCCTCAGGGTACATATACGCAGTATTTT.

The chain joins TRBV2 to TRBJ2-7; D remains ambiguous. This CDR3 comprises 11 residues. Germline-derived CDR1 and CDR2 are SNHLY and FYNNEI. V lost 3 bases and J lost 6, with 6 bases in between. This chain's CDR3 is CASSDPSEQYF. CDR3 coding DNA: TGTGCCAGCAGTGACCCCAGCGAGCAGTACTTC.

This clone was seen only once. The chain combines TRBV3-1 (or the pseudogene TRBV3-2) with TRBJ2-1, with D tentatively TRBD1 or TRBD2 (5 bases each). This CDR3 contains 12 residues. Trimming took 3 bases from V and 10 from J, leaving 10 bases between them. CDR1 is LGHDT, CDR2 YNNKEL, per germline (reference sequence). CDR3 loop: CASSHPRGEQFF. CDR3 nucleotide sequence: TGTGCCAGCAGCCACCCCCGGGGCGAGCAGTTCTTC.

V and J are TRBV5-6 and TRBJ2-5, with 13 bases aligning to TRBD2. V lost 5 bases, J lost 2 bases, and 3 bases stayed unmatched. This CDR3 contains 15 residues. Germline CDR1 reads SGHDT; CDR2 reads YYEEEE. CDR3 nucleotides: TGTGCCAGCAGAAGGGGACTAGCGGGACAAGAGACCCAGTACTTC. This gives the protein CASRRGLAGQETQYF. Looking up the rest from reference TRBV5-6 and TRBJ2-5 gives the full variable domain: DAGVTQSPTHLIKTRGQQVTLRCSPKSGHDTVSWYQQALGQGPQFIFQYYEEEERQRGNFPDRFSGHQFPNYSSELNVNALLLGDSALYLCASRRGLAGQETQYFGPGTRLLVL.

V gene TRBV30 combines with J gene TRBJ1-6, with a possible D match to TRBD1 (6 bases). Germline V gene data show CDR1 as GTSNPN and CDR2 as SVGIG (reference sequence). Trimming cost V 5 bases and J 6 bases, with 14 bases left between them. This CDR3 has 14 amino acids. CDR3 sequence (DNA): TGTGCCTGGGCTGGGGGGCGCCGTAATTCACCCCTCCACTTT. Amino acid sequence: CAWAGGRRNSPLHF.

This rearrangement joins TRBV19 to TRBJ2-1; 13 nucleotides line up with TRBD2. Germline values: CDR1 LNHDA, CDR2 SQIVND (reference sequence). Trimming cost V 5 bases and J 10 bases; bases outside gene matches: 5. This CDR3 has 14 residues. The CDR3 sequence: CASSGSGLAGEQFF. As DNA, the CDR3 is TGTGCCAGTAGTGGTTCGGGACTAGCGGGAGAGCAGTTCTTC.

DNA for the CDR3: TGCGCCAGCAGCTTGGGCCGACTAGCGGGAGATAATAATGAGCAGTTCTTC. Its protein is CASSLGRLAGDNNEQFF. This chain connects TRBV5-1 to TRBJ2-1, with 12 positions matching TRBD2. From germline, CDR1 is SGHRS and CDR2 YFSETQ. CDR3 length: 17 residues. After removal of 0 bases from V and 7 bases from J, the junction contained 8 bases not matched to a gene.